These 6 T cell receptor beta chains originate from one sample sequenced in a study of blood T cell repertoires in COVID-19. The data were produced by immunoSEQ multiplex PCR, yet TCRdb's version contains in-frame clones alone and is incomplete. Counted here are around 300,000 clones, roughly 90% occurring once; the ten biggest clones make up around 4%. Material for sequencing was peripheral blood. The receptors shown here come from a woman aged 50 to 60 with active or convalescent COVID-19.

V and J are TRBV7-3 and TRBJ1-6, with D maybe TRBD1 (5 bases). The CDR3 has 15 residues. Germline V gene data show CDR1 as SGHTA and CDR2 as FQGTGA. V was pared by 6 bases and J by 7 bases, with 16 bases between. The CDR3, as DNA: TGTGCCAGCAGTCGATCCTCAGGGCCGAATTCACCCCTCCACTTT. Translating gives CASSRSSGPNSPLHF.

This chain joins TRBV19 and TRBJ2-4, with D hard to call. CDR3 length: 14 residues. V was clipped by 6 bases and J by 0 bases, with 9 bases between them. CDR1 is LNHDA, CDR2 SQIVND, per germline (reference sequence). CDR3 protein: CASRKEKAKNIQYF. The CDR3 DNA follows: TGTGCCAGTAGAAAAGAGAAAGCCAAAAACATTCAGTACTTC.

The genes are TRBV5-8 and TRBJ2-3, with D tentatively TRBD2 (7 bases). The CDR3 extends over 18 amino acids. The V and J ends lost 0 bases and 2 bases respectively, with 19 bases between them. Germline V lookup: CDR1 SGHTS, CDR2 YDEGEE. This CDR3 is CASSLEGGSEELTDTQYF. CDR3 sequence (DNA): TGTGCCAGCAGCTTGGAGGGGGGGTCGGAGGAGCTCACAGATACGCAGTATTTT.

V is TRBV5-1 and J is TRBJ1-2; possible D gene TRBD1, 5 bases. Germline V gene data show CDR1 as SGHRS and CDR2 as YFSETQ. Trimming removed 4 bases at V and 7 bases at J, with 20 bases between. The CDR3 sequence is 15 residues long. This CDR3 is CASSRGDGDRVGYTF. The CDR3 DNA follows: TGCGCCAGCAGCCGGGGGGACGGAGATCGGGTTGGCTACACCTTC.

V usage is TRBV5-8 and J usage is TRBJ1-1, with a tentative D call TRBD1 (6 bases). CDR1 and CDR2 (germline): SGHTS, YDEGEE. Trimming cost V 6 bases and J 2 bases, with 14 bases left between them. The CDR3 extends over 14 amino acids. Here the CDR3 reads CASIEQGFNTEAFF. Here the CDR3 DNA reads TGTGCCAGCATCGAGCAGGGGTTCAACACTGAAGCTTTCTTT. Supplemented by reference TRBV5-8 and TRBJ1-1, the full variable domain reads EAGVTQSPTHLIKTRGQQATLRCSPISGHTSVYWYQQALGLGLQFLLWYDEGEERNRGNFPPRFSGRQFPNYSSELNVNALELEDSALYLCASIEQGFNTEAFFGQGTRLTVV.

The chain links TRBV7-9 to TRBJ2-1; D may be TRBD1 (6 bases). This CDR3 comprises 14 residues. Germline assignment: CDR1 SEHNR and CDR2 FQNEAQ (reference sequence). The V and J ends lost 5 bases and 1 base respectively, with 9 bases between them. For the CDR3, the DNA is TGTGCCAGCAGCACAGGGCCTTCCTACAATGAGCAGTTCTTC. Its protein product is CASSTGPSYNEQFF. The complete variable domain, with remaining parts taken from reference TRBV7-9 and TRBJ2-1, reads DTGVSQNPRHKITKRGQNVTFRCDPISEHNRLYWYRQTLGQGPEFLTYFQNEAQLEKSRLLSDRFSAERPKGSFSTLEIQRTEQGDSAMYLCASSTGPSYNEQFFGPGTRLTVL.